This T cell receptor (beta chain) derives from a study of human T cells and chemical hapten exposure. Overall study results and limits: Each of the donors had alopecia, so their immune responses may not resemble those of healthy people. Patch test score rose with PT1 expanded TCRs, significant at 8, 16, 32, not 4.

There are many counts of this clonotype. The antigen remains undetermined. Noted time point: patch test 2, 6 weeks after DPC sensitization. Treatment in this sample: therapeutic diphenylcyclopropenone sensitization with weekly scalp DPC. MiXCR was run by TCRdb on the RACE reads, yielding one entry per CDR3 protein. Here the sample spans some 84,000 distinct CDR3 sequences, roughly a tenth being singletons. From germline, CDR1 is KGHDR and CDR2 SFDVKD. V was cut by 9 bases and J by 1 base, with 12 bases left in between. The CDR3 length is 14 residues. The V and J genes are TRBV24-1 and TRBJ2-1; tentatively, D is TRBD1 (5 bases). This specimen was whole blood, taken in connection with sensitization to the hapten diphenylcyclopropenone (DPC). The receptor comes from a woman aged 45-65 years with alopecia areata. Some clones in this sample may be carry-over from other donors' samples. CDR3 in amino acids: CATEGANSYNEQFF. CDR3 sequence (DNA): TGTGCCACCGAAGGGGCTAATTCCTACAATGAGCAGTTCTTC.